This entry is about one TCR beta chain. Its antigen is not identified. This entry comes from a study of OX40 agonist ivuxolimab in advanced cancers. The wider study: Patients enrolled in dose escalation were diagnosed with hepatocellular carcinoma, melanoma, renal cell or head and neck cancer. The study, taken as a whole, reports: The specificity for antigen of the expanded peripheral T cells was not determined. At 0.1 to 3.0 mg/kg and by week 6, clonal expansion occurred in CD4+ and CD8+ blood T cells.

The trim removed 4 bases at V and 3 bases at J, leaving 9 bases unmatched. Germline CDR1 is SGDLS and CDR2 is YYNGEE. The CDR3 sequence is 15 residues long. Generated by immunoSEQ multiplex PCR, the TCRdb table keeps only in-frame clones and is missing some. The data contain more than 70,000 clones, around 93% of them singletons. The sample consisted of CD4+ or CD8+ T cells sorted from blood, taken in a trial of the OX40 agonist ivuxolimab. This TCR derives from an adult with an advanced solid tumor such as melanoma, head and neck, liver or kidney cancer. The chain employs TRBV9 and TRBJ1-1, with 7 nucleotides matching TRBD1. The CDR3 region has the DNA TGTGCCAGCAGCCCAGACAGGGATGGGGACACTGAAGCTTTCTTT. It codes for CASSPDRDGDTEAFF.